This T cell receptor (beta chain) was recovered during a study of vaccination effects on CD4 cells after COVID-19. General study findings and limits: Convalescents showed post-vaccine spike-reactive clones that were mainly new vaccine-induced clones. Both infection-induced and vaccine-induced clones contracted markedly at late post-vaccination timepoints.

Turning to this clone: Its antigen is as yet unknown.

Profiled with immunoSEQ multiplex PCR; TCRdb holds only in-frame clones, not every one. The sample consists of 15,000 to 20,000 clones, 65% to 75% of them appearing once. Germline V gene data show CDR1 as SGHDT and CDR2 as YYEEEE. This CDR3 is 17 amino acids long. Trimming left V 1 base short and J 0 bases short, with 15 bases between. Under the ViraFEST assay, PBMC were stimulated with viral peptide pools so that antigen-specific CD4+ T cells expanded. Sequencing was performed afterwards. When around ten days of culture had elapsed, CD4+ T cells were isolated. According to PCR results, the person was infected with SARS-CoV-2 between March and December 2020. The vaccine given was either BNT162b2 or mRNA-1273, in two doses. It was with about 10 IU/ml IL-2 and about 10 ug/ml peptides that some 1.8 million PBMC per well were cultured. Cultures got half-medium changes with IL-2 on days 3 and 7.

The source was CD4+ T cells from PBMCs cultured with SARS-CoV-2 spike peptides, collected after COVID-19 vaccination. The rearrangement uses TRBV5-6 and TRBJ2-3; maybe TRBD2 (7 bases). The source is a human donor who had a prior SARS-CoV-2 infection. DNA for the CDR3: TGTGCCAGCAGCTTGACACGGCGGGGGCCTAGCACAGATACGCAGTATTTT. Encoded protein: CASSLTRRGPSTDTQYF.